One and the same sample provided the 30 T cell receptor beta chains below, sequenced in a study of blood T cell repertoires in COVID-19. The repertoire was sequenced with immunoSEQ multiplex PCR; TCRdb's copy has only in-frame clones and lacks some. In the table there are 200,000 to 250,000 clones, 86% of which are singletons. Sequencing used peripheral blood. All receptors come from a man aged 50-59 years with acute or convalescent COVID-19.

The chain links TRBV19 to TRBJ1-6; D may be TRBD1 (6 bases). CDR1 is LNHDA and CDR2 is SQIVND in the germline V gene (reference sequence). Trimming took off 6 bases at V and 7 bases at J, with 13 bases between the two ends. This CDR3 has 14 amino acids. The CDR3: CASSAGVLNSPLHF. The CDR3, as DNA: TGTGCCAGTAGCGCAGGGGTTTTAAATTCACCCCTCCACTTT.

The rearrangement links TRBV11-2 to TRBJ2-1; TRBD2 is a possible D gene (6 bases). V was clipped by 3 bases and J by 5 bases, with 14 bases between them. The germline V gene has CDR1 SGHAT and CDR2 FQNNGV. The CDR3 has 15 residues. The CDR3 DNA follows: TGTGCCAGCAGCTTCCCCGGGACTCAACACAATGAGCAGTTCTTC. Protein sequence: CASSFPGTQHNEQFF.

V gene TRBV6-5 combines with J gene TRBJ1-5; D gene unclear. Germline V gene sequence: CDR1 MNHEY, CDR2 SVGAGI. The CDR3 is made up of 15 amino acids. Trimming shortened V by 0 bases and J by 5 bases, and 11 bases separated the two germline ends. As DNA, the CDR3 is TGTGCCAGCAGTTACTCGATGTCCCTAGATCAGCCCCAGCATTTT. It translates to CASSYSMSLDQPQHF.

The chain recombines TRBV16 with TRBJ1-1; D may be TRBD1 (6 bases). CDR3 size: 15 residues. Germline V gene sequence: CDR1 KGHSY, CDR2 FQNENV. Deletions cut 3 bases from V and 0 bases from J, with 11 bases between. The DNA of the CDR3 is TGTGCCAGCAGCCAGCCCGGACAGATGAACACTGAAGCTTTCTTT. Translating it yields CASSQPGQMNTEAFF.

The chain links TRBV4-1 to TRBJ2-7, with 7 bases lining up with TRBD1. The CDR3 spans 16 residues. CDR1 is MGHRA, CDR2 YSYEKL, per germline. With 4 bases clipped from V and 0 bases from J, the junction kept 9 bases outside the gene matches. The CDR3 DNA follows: TGCGCCAGCAGCCCAAATAGGGCAGGGGGCTCCTACGAGCAGTACTTC. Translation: CASSPNRAGGSYEQYF.

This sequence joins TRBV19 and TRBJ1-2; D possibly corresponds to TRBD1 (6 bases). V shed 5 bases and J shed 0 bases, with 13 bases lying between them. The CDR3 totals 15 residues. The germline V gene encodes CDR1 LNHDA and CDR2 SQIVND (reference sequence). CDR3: CASSSLGQPNYGYTF. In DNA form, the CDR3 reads TGTGCCAGTAGTTCTCTCGGACAGCCTAACTATGGCTACACCTTC.

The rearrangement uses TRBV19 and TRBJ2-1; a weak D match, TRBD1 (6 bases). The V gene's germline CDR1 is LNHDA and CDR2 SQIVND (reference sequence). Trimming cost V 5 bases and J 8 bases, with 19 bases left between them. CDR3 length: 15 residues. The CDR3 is CASSPFRQAGDEQFF. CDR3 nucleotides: TGTGCCAGTAGTCCATTCCGACAGGCTGGGGATGAGCAGTTCTTC. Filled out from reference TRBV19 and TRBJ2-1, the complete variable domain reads DGGITQSPKYLFRKEGQNVTLSCEQNLNHDAMYWYRQDPGQGLRLIYYSQIVNDFQKGDIAEGYSVSREKKESFPLTVTSAQKNPTAFYLCASSPFRQAGDEQFFGPGTRLTVL.

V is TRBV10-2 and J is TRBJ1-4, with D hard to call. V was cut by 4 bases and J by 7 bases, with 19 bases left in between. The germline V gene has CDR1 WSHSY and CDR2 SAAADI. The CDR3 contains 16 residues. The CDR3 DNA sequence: TGCGCCAGCAGTGGGCGGGTTTCGGGCGCGGTTGAAAAACTGTTTTTT. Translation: CASSGRVSGAVEKLFF.

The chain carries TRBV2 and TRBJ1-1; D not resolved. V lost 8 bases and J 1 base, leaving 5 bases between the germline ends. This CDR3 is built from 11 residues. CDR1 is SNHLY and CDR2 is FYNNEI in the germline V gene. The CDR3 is CASGTNTEAFF. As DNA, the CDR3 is TGTGCCAGCGGCACGAACACTGAAGCTTTCTTT.

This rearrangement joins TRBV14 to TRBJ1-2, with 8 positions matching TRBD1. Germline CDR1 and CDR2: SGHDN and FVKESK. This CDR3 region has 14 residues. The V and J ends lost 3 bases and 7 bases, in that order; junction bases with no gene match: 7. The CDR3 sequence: CASSQATGGLGYTF. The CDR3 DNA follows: TGTGCCAGCAGCCAGGCTACAGGGGGACTTGGCTACACCTTC. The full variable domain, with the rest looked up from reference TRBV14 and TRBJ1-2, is EAGVTQFPSHSVIEKGQTVTLRCDPISGHDNLYWYRRVMGKEIKFLLHFVKESKQDESGMPNNRFLAERTGGTYSTLKVQPAELEDSGVYFCASSQATGGLGYTFGSGTRLTVV.

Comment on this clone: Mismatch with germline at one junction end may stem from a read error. CDR3 DNA sequence: TGTGCCAGCAGCTCCGTTTATAGCAATCGGCCCCAGCATTTT. Translating it yields CASSSVYSNRPQHF. This chain joins TRBV6-5 and TRBJ1-5, with D unclear. The V gene's germline CDR1 is MNHEY and CDR2 SVGAGI. This CDR3 region has 14 residues.

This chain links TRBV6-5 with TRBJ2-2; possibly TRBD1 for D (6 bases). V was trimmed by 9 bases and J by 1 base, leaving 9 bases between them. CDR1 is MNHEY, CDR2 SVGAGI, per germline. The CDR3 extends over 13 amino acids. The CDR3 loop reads CASWGLNTGELFF. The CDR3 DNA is TGTGCCAGTTGGGGGCTGAACACCGGGGAGCTGTTTTTT.

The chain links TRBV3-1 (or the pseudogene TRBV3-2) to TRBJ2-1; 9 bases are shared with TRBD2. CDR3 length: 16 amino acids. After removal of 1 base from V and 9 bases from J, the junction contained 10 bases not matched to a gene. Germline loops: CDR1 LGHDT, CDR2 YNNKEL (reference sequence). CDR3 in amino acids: CASSQGGGSGGREQFF. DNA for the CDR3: TGTGCCAGCAGCCAAGGAGGGGGTAGCGGGGGTCGTGAGCAGTTCTTC.

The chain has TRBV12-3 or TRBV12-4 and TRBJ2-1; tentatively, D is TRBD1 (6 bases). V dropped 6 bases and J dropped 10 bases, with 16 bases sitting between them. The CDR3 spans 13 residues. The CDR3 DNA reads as TGTGCCAGCAGGCAACAGGGATTCGGGGAGCAGTTCTTC. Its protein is CASRQQGFGEQFF.

The CDR3 DNA sequence: TGTGCCAGCAGTTCGACAGGCCCCACATCTGGTTCACCCCTCCACTTT. Encoded protein: CASSSTGPTSGSPLHF. The genes are TRBV6-5 and TRBJ1-6; a possible D gene is TRBD1 (6 bases). The CDR3 contains 16 residues. Germline V gene sequence: CDR1 MNHEY, CDR2 SVGAGI. The V end lost 4 bases, the J end lost 9 bases, and 19 bases lay between the germline ends.

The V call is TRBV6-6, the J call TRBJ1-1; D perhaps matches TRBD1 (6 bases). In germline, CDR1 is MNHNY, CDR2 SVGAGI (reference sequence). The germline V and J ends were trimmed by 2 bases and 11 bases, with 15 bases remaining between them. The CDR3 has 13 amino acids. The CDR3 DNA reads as TGTGCCAGCAGTTACGAATCCAGACAGGTGGCTTTCTTT. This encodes CASSYESRQVAFF.

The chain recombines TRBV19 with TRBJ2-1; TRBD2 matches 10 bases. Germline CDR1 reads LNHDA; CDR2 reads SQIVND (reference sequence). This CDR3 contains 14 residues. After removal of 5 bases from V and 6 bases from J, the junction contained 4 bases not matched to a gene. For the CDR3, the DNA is TGTGCCAGTAGTCTCCGGACTAGCGGCAATGAGCAGTTCTTC. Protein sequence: CASSLRTSGNEQFF.

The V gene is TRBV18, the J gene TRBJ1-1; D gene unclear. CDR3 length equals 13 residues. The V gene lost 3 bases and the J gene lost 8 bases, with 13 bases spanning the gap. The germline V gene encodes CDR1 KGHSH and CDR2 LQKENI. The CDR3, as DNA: TGTGCCAGCTCACCCCGGGAGGGATTGGAAGCTTTCTTT. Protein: CASSPREGLEAFF.

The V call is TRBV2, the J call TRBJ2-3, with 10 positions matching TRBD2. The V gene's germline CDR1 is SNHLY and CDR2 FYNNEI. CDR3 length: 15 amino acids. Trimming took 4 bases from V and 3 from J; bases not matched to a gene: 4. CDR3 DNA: TGTGCCAGCAGTGGAGCGGGGGGGGGAACAGATACGCAGTATTTT. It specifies CASSGAGGGTDTQYF.

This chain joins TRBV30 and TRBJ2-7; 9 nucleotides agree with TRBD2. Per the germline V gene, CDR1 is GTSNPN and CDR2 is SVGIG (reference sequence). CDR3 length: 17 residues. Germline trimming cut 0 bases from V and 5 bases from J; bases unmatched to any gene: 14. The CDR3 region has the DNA TGTGCCTGGAGTGTTTTAGCGGGGGCGCCAGGTTCCCACGAGCAGTACTTC. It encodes CAWSVLAGAPGSHEQYF.

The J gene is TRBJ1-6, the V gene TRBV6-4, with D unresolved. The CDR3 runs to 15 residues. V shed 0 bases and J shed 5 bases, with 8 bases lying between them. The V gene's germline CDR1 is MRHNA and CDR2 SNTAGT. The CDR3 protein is CASSDSAENNSPLHF. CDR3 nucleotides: TGTGCCAGCAGTGACTCTGCAGAAAATAATTCACCCCTCCACTTT.

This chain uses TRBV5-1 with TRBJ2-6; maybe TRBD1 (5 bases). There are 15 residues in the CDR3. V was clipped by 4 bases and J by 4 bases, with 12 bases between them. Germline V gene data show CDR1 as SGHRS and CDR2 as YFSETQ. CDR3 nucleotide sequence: TGCGCCAGCAGCCAGGGCGGAGAGGGGGCCAACGTCCTGACTTTC. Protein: CASSQGGEGANVLTF.

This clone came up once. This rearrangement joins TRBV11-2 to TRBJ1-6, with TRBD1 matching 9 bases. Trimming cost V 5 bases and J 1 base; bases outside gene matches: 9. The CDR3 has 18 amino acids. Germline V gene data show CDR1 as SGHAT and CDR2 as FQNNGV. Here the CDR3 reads CASSLSGQGRSYNSPLHF. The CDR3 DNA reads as TGTGCCAGCAGCCTCTCGGGACAGGGACGGTCCTATAATTCACCCCTCCACTTT.

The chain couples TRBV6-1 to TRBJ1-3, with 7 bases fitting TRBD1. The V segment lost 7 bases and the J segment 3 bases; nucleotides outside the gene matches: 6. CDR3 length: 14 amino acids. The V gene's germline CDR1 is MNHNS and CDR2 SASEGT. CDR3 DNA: TGTGCCAGCACCAACCGGGACAGTGGAAACACCATATATTTT. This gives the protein CASTNRDSGNTIYF.

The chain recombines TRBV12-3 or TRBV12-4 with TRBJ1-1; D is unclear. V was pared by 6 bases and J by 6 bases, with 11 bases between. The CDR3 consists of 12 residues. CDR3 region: CASRRRGPEAFF. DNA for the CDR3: TGTGCCAGCAGACGGAGAGGCCCTGAAGCTTTCTTT.

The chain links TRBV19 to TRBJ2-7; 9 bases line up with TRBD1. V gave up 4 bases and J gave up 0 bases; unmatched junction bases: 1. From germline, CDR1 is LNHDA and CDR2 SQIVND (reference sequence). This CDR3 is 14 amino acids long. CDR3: CASSTDRGSYEQYF. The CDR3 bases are TGTGCCAGTAGTACGGACAGGGGCTCCTACGAGCAGTACTTC.

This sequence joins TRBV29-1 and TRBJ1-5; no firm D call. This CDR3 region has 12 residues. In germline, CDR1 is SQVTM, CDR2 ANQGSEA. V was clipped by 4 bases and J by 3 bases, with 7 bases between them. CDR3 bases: TGCAGCGTTGCCGGGATCAATCAGCCCCAGCATTTT. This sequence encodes CSVAGINQPQHF.

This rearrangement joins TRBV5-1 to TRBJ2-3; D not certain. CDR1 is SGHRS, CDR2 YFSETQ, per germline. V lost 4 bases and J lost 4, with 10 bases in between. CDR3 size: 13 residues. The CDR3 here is CASSPFEADTQYF. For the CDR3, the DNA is TGCGCCAGCAGCCCCTTCGAGGCAGATACGCAGTATTTT.

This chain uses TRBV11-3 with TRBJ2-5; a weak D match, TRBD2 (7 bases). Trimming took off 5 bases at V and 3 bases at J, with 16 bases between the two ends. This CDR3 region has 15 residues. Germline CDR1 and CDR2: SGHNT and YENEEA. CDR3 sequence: CASSPGGRVEETQYF. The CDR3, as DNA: TGTGCCAGCAGCCCCGGGGGGCGGGTGGAAGAGACCCAGTACTTC.

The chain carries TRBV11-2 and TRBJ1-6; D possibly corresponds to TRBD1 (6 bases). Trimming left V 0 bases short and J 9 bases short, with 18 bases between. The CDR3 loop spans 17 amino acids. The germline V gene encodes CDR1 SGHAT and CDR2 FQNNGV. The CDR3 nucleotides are TGTGCCAGCAGCTTAGATCAGTTGGGGGCCGCTAGTTCACCCCTCCACTTT. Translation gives CASSLDQLGAASSPLHF.